The 15 T cell receptor beta chains given below trace back to one sample, sequenced in a study of OX40 agonist ivuxolimab in advanced cancers. Sequencing was performed with immunoSEQ multiplex PCR; in TCRdb, only in-frame clones are kept and a portion is missing. The data show about 100,000 clones, 89% seen once. This specimen was CD4+ or CD8+ T cells sorted from blood, taken in a trial of the OX40 agonist ivuxolimab. These receptors were obtained from an adult with an advanced solid tumor such as melanoma, head and neck, liver or kidney cancer.

The chain recombines TRBV14 with TRBJ2-7; no firm D call. This CDR3 contains 13 residues. The germline V gene has CDR1 SGHDN and CDR2 FVKESK. Trimming stripped 4 bases from V and 0 bases from J, with 7 bases between. The DNA for the CDR3 is TGTGCCAGCAGCCCGGACCACTCCTACGAGCAGTACTTC. Residues: CASSPDHSYEQYF.

V usage is TRBV5-1 and J usage is TRBJ2-2, with 9 bases lining up with TRBD1. Looked up from germline, CDR1 is SGHRS and CDR2 is YFSETQ. This CDR3 spans 16 amino acids. The junction had 9 bases not matched to a gene; V was cut back by 4 bases and J by 5 bases. The CDR3 DNA sequence: TGCGCCAGCAGCAACGGACAGGGGTTGGGGACCGGGGAGCTGTTTTTT. Its protein product is CASSNGQGLGTGELFF.

The V and J genes are TRBV5-1 and TRBJ2-5; D gene unclear. CDR1 and CDR2 (germline): SGHRS, YFSETQ. Trimming stripped 3 bases from V and 4 bases from J, with 10 bases between. The CDR3 contains 13 residues. The chain's CDR3 is CASSSVRPETQYF. Here the CDR3 DNA reads TGCGCCAGCAGCTCGGTCCGGCCAGAGACCCAGTACTTC.

The genes are TRBV2 and TRBJ2-1; TRBD2 matches at 12 bases. Germline CDR1 and CDR2: SNHLY and FYNNEI. CDR3 size: 14 residues. J was trimmed by 9 bases and V by 6 bases; bases with no gene match: 6. CDR3: CASRTSGGYAEQFF. CDR3 in DNA: TGTGCCAGCAGGACTAGCGGGGGATACGCTGAGCAGTTCTTC.

There are a few counts of this clone. This rearrangement joins TRBV2 to TRBJ2-1, with 11 nucleotides matching TRBD2. The CDR3 runs to 16 residues. V was pared by 6 bases and J by 4 bases, with 8 bases of the junction left unmatched. Germline V gives CDR1 SNHLY, CDR2 FYNNEI. CDR3 nucleotide sequence: TGTGCCAGCAGCAGGGCTAGCGGGGGGCTGTACAATGAGCAGTTCTTC. It translates to CASSRASGGLYNEQFF.

Details on this clone: Other nucleotide sequences in the sample specify the same CDR3. This chain uses TRBV28 with TRBJ1-5, with 8 bases fitting TRBD1. Trimming cost V 8 bases and J 7 bases; bases outside gene matches: 13. The CDR3 has 15 amino acids. CDR1 and CDR2 from the germline V gene are MDHEN and SYDVKM. The CDR3 sequence: CASRIRDRFVQPQHF. CDR3 in DNA: TGTGCCAGCCGGATACGGGACAGGTTTGTACAGCCCCAGCATTTT.

The chain combines TRBV5-6 with TRBJ1-4, with a tentative D call TRBD1 (6 bases). V lost 4 bases to trimming and J lost 4 bases, with 17 bases between them. This CDR3 comprises 16 residues. Germline CDR1 reads SGHDT; CDR2 reads YYEEEE. The CDR3 coding sequence is TGTGCCAGCAGCCGGGGGCTCGAGGGAAATAATGAAAAACTGTTTTTT. It is translated as CASSRGLEGNNEKLFF.

The rearrangement joins TRBV19 to TRBJ1-3, with D unclear. Germline V gene data show CDR1 as LNHDA and CDR2 as SQIVND (reference sequence). Trimming stripped 3 bases from V and 2 bases from J, with 5 bases between. The CDR3 runs to 13 residues. The CDR3 sequence: CASSMRAGNTIYF. The CDR3 nucleotides are TGTGCCAGTAGTATGAGGGCTGGAAACACCATATATTTT.

This clone has more than one count but fewer than ten. The gene calls are TRBV29-1 and TRBJ2-7; a weak D match, TRBD2 (5 bases). CDR3 length: 12 residues. Germline V gene lookup returns CDR1 SQVTM and CDR2 ANQGSEA. V lost 6 bases to trimming and J lost 6 bases, with 15 bases between them. CDR3 DNA sequence: TGCAGCGTCGACGGGAAGCCGGGCGAGCAGTACTTC. Residues: CSVDGKPGEQYF.

CDR3 in DNA: TGCGCCAGCAGCTCCTACCTTCGCACAGGGGGCTTCACTGAAGCTTTCTTT. Translation: CASSSYLRTGGFTEAFF. The chain employs TRBV5-1 and TRBJ1-1, with 9 bases lining up with TRBD1. This CDR3 has 17 residues. The V gene's germline CDR1 is SGHRS and CDR2 YFSETQ. V was clipped by 3 bases and J by 4 bases; unmatched bases: 13.

The chain is built from TRBV7-2 and TRBJ2-7; no clear D. Trimming stripped 0 bases from V and 4 bases from J, with 4 bases between. CDR1 and CDR2 (germline): SGHTA, FQGNSA. The CDR3 contains 12 residues. Here the CDR3 reads CASSLARYEQYF. CDR3 in DNA: TGTGCCAGCAGCTTAGCGCGGTACGAGCAGTACTTC.

The CDR3: CASKQTSGGPSEQFF. The DNA of the CDR3 is TGTGCCAGCAAGCAGACTAGCGGGGGGCCTAGTGAGCAGTTCTTC. The V and J genes are TRBV19 and TRBJ2-1; 13 nucleotides align to TRBD2. Trimming removed 9 bases from V and 9 bases from J; junction bases left unmatched: 11. CDR3 length: 15 amino acids. Germline-derived CDR1 and CDR2 are LNHDA and SQIVND (reference sequence).

The chain employs TRBV6-5 and TRBJ1-1; D is possibly TRBD1 (6 bases). CDR1 is MNHEY and CDR2 is SVGAGI in the germline V gene. The CDR3 extends over 15 amino acids. The V end lost 2 bases, the J end lost 7 bases, and 17 bases lay between the germline ends. The CDR3 bases are TGTGCCAGCAGTTACACCCCCGCCACAGGGATTGAAGCTTTCTTT. Encoded protein: CASSYTPATGIEAFF.

The rearrangement links TRBV6-5 to TRBJ1-5; a weak D match, TRBD1 (6 bases). Trimming removed 5 bases at V and 6 bases at J, with 14 bases between. CDR1 and CDR2 (germline): MNHEY, SVGAGI. This CDR3 comprises 14 residues. The CDR3 reads CASSKGPGAQPQHF. In nucleotides, the CDR3 is TGTGCCAGCAGTAAGGGCCCGGGGGCTCAGCCCCAGCATTTT.

The chain uses TRBV5-1 and TRBJ2-1; no clear D gene. Trimming stripped 0 bases from V and 0 bases from J, with 10 bases between. Looked up from germline, CDR1 is SGHRS and CDR2 is YFSETQ. The CDR3 loop spans 16 amino acids. The chain's CDR3 is CASSLVLTSSYNEQFF. The CDR3 region has the DNA TGCGCCAGCAGCTTGGTACTGACGAGCTCCTACAATGAGCAGTTCTTC.